The clone carrying this T cell receptor (beta chain) was detected a few times. Assay: immunoSEQ multiplex PCR; the TCRdb copy retains only in-frame clones and omits some. The repertoire has about 220,000 clones, roughly 80% of them found once; the top ten carry 3.6%. This specimen belongs to a study of blood T cell repertoires in COVID-19. The sequence was obtained from a middle-aged woman who had been exposed to COVID-19. Sequenced input: PBMCs or T cells enriched from blood (not recorded which).

In nucleotides, the CDR3 is TGTGCCAGCAGTGGACAGGGGGAATACTATGGCTACACCTTC. This sequence encodes CASSGQGEYYGYTF. V gene TRBV6-6 combines with J gene TRBJ1-2; 10 bases fit TRBD1. J was trimmed by 3 bases and V by 5 bases; bases with no gene match: 3. Germline V gives CDR1 MNHNY, CDR2 SVGAGI (reference sequence). The CDR3 length is 14 residues.